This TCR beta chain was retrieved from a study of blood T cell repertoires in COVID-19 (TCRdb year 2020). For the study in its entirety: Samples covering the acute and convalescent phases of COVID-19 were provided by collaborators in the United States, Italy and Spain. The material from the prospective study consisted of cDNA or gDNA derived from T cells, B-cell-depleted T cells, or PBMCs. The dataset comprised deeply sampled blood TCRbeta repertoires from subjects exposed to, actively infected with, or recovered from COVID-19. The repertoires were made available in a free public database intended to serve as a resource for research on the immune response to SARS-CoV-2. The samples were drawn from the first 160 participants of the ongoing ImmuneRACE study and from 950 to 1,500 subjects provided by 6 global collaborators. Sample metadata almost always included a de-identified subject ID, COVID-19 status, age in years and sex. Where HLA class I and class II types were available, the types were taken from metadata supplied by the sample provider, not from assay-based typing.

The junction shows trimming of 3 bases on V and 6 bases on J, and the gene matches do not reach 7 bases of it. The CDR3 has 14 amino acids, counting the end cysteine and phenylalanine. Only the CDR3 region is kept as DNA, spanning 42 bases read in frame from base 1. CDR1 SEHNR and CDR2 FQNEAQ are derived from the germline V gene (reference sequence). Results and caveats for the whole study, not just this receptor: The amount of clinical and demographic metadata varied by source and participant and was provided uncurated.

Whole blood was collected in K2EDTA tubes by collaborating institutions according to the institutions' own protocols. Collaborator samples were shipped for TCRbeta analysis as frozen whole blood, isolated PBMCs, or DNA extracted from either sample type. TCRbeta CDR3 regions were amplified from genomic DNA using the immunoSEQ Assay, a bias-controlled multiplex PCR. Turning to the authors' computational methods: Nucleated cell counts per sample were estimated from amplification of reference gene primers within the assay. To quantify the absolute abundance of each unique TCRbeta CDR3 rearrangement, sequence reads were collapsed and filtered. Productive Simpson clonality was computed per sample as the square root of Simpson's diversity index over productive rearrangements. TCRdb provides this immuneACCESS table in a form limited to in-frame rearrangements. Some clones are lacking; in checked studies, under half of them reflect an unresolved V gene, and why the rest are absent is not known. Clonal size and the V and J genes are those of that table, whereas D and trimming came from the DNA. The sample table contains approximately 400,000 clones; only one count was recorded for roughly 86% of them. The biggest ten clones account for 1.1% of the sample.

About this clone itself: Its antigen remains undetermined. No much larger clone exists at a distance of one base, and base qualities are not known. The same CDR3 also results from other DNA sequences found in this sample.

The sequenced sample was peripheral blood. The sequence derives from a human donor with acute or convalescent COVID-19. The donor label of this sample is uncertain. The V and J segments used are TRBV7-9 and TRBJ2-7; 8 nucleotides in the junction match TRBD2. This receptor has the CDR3 CASSFSGRSREQYF. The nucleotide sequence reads TGTGCCAGCAGCTTCAGCGGGAGATCCCGCGAGCAGTACTTC.